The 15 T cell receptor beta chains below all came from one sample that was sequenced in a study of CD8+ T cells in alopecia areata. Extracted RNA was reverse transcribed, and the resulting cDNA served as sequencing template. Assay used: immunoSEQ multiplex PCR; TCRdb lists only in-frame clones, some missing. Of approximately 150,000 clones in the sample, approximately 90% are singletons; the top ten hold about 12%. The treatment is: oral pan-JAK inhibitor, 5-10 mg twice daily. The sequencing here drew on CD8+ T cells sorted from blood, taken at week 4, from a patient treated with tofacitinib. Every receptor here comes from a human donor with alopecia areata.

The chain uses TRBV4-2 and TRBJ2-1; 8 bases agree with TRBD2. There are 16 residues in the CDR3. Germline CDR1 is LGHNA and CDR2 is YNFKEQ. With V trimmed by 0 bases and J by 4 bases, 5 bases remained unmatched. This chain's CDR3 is CASSQDSGVVYNEQFF. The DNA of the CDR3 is TGTGCCAGCAGCCAAGATAGCGGGGTGGTTTACAATGAGCAGTTCTTC.

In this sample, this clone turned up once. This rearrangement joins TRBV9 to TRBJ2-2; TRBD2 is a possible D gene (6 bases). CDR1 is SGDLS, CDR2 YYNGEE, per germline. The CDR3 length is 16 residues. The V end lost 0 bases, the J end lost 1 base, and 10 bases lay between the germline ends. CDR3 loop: CASSVGSGWNTGELFF. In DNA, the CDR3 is TGTGCCAGCAGCGTAGGTAGCGGCTGGAACACCGGGGAGCTGTTTTTT.

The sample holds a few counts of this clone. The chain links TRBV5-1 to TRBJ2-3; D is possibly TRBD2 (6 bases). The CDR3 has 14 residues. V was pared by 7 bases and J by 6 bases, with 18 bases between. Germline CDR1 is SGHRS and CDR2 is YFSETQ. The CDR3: CASAPVGGLDTQYF. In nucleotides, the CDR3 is TGCGCCAGCGCTCCCGTGGGGGGTCTTGATACGCAGTATTTT. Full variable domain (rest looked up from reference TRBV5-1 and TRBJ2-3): KAGVTQTPRYLIKTRGQQVTLSCSPISGHRSVSWYQQTPGQGLQFLFEYFSETQRNKGNFPGRFSGRQFSNSRSEMNVSTLELGDSALYLCASAPVGGLDTQYFGPGTRLTVL.

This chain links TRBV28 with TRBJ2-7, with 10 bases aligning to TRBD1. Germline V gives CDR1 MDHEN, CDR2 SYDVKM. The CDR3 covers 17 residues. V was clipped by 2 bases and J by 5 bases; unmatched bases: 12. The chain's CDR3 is CASSLDRDRGFRNEQYF. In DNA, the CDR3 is TGTGCCAGCAGTTTAGACCGGGACAGGGGATTCAGGAACGAGCAGTACTTC. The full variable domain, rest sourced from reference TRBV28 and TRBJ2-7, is DVKVTQSSRYLVKRTGEKVFLECVQDMDHENMFWYRQDPGLGLRLIYFSYDVKMKEKGDIPEGYSVSREKKERFSLILESASTNQTSMYLCASSLDRDRGFRNEQYFGPGTRLTVT.

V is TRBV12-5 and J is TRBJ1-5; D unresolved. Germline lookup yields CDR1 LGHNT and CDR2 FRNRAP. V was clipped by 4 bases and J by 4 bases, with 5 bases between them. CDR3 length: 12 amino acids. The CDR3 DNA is TGTGCTAGTGGTTCGGGAAATCAGCCCCAGCATTTT. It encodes CASGSGNQPQHF.

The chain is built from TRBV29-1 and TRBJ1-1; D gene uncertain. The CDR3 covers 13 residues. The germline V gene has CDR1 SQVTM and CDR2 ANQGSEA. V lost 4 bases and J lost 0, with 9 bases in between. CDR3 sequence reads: CSVAEGMNTEAFF. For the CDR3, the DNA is TGCAGCGTTGCCGAGGGCATGAACACTGAAGCTTTCTTT.

The CDR3 DNA reads as TGCGCCAGCAGTGGAAGTAGCGAGAACATTCAGTACTTC. Translating it yields CASSGSSENIQYF. The gene calls are TRBV10-2 and TRBJ2-4, with D perhaps matching TRBD2 (5 bases). The CDR3 runs to 13 residues. Germline V gives CDR1 WSHSY, CDR2 SAAADI. The germline V and J ends were trimmed by 4 bases and 7 bases, with 11 bases remaining between them.

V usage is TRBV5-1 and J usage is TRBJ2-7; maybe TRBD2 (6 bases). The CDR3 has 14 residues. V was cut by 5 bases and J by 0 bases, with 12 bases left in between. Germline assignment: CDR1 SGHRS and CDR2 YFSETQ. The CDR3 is CASSSGESSYEQYF. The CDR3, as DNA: TGCGCCAGCAGTTCGGGGGAGAGCTCCTACGAGCAGTACTTC. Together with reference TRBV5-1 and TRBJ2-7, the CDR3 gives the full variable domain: KAGVTQTPRYLIKTRGQQVTLSCSPISGHRSVSWYQQTPGQGLQFLFEYFSETQRNKGNFPGRFSGRQFSNSRSEMNVSTLELGDSALYLCASSSGESSYEQYFGPGTRLTVT.

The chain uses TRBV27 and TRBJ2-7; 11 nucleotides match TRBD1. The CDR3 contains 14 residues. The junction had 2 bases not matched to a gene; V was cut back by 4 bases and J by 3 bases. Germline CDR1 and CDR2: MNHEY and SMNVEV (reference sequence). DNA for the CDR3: TGTGCCAGCAGTTCGGGACAGGGGGTCTACGAGCAGTACTTC. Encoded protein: CASSSGQGVYEQYF.

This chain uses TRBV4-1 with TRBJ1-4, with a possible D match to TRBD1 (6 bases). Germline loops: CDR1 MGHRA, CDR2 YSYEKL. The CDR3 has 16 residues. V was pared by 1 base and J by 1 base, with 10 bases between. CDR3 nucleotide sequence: TGCGCCAGCAGCCAAGGACGGGGGCAAACTAATGAAAAACTGTTTTTT. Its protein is CASSQGRGQTNEKLFF.

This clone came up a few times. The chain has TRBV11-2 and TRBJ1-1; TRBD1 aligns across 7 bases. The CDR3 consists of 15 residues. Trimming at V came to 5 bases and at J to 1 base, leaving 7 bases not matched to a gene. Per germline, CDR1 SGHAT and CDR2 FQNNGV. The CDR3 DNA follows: TGTGCCAGCAGCGCGTACAGGGGCGAGAACACTGAAGCTTTCTTT. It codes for CASSAYRGENTEAFF.

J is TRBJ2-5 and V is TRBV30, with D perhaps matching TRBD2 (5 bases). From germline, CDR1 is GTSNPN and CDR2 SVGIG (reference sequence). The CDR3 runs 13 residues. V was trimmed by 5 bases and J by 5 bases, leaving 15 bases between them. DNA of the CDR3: TGTGCCTGGGCGCCGGGGTCTTATGAGACCCAGTACTTC. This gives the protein CAWAPGSYETQYF.

CDR3 residues: CASPTGTGNGGTDTQYF. CDR3 sequence (DNA): TGTGCCAGTCCCACCGGGACAGGGAACGGCGGCACAGATACGCAGTATTTT. The chain combines TRBV7-9 with TRBJ2-3; 9 bases are shared with TRBD1. CDR1 is SEHNR and CDR2 is FQNEAQ in the germline V gene (reference sequence). After removal of 9 bases from V and 1 base from J, the junction contained 14 bases not matched to a gene. This CDR3 contains 17 residues.

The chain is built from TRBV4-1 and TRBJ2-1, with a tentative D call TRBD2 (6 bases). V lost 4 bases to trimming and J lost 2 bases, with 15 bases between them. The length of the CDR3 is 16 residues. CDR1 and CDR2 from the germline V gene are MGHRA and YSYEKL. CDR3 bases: TGCGCCAGCAGCCCAAGGGCTAGCGCAACCTACAATGAGCAGTTCTTC. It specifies CASSPRASATYNEQFF.

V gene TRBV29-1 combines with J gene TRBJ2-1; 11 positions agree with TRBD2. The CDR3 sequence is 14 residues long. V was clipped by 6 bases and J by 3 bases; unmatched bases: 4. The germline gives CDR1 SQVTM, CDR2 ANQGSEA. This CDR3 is CSVLAGGYYNEQFF. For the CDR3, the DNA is TGCAGCGTATTAGCGGGGGGGTACTACAATGAGCAGTTCTTC.